These T cell receptor beta chains were read from a single sample in a study of CD8 T cells in Susac syndrome. MiXCR, applied by TCRdb to the immunoSEQ multiplex PCR reads, yields one record per CDR3 protein. The table includes about 120,000 distinct CDR3 sequences, about 93% detected once. Sequenced material: CD4+ T cells from PBMCs. All receptors come from a human donor in good health. Both conserved end residues are part of each CDR3. D genes are given only for firm matches. Expanded clones are given a class, and other clones once, few, many or no size at all.

D: .
V: TRBV13
J: TRBJ2-1
size: .
CDR3: CASSVYRYNEQFF
DNA: TGTGCCAGCAGCGTTTACAGGTACAATGAGCAGTTCTTC

D: .
V: TRBV6-2/TRBV6-3
J: TRBJ2-1
size: once
CDR3: CASSNSYNEQFF
DNA: TGTGCCAGCAGTAACAGCTACAATGAGCAGTTCTTC

D: TRBD1
V: TRBV19
J: TRBJ1-4
size: once
CDR3: CASSTDRGNEKLFF
DNA: TGTGCCAGTAGTACCGACAGGGGGAATGAAAAACTGTTTTTT

D: TRBD2
V: TRBV27
J: TRBJ2-1
size: .
CDR3: CASRAGGLNNEQFF
DNA: TGTGCCAGCAGAGCGGGGGGGCTCAACAATGAGCAGTTCTTC

D: .
V: TRBV3-1
J: TRBJ2-4
size: once
CDR3: CASSQGHTGNIQYF
DNA: TGTGCCAGCAGCCAAGGACATACGGGAAACATTCAGTACTTC

D: TRBD2
V: TRBV7-9
J: TRBJ2-1
size: .
CDR3: CASSGTGTRSSSYNEQFF
DNA: TGTGCCAGCAGCGGGACCGGGACTAGAAGCAGCTCCTACAATGAGCAGTTCTTC

D: .
V: TRBV12-3/TRBV12-4
J: TRBJ1-2
size: .
CDR3: CASFFDRGGYYGYTF
DNA: TGTGCCAGTTTTTTCGATAGGGGGGGGTACTATGGCTACACCTTC

D: TRBD1
V: TRBV7-2
J: TRBJ2-2
size: .
CDR3: CASSFGTGFANTGELFF
DNA: TGTGCCAGCAGCTTTGGGACAGGCTTCGCGAACACCGGGGAGCTGTTTTTT

D: TRBD1
V: TRBV2
J: TRBJ2-7
size: .
CDR3: CASTLGTANEQYF
DNA: TGTGCCAGCACCTTGGGGACAGCGAATGAGCAGTACTTC

D: TRBD2
V: TRBV7-9
J: TRBJ2-3
size: .
CDR3: CASSRTSGRSTDTQYF
DNA: TGTGCCAGCAGTAGAACTAGCGGGAGGAGTACAGATACGCAGTATTTT

D: .
V: TRBV20-1
J: TRBJ2-7
size: .
CDR3: CSARGGLSYEQYF
DNA: TGCAGTGCTAGAGGAGGACTATCCTACGAGCAGTACTTC

D: .
V: TRBV7-9
J: TRBJ2-1
size: .
CDR3: CASTRDSHNEQFF
DNA: TGTGCCAGCACCCGGGACTCTCACAATGAGCAGTTCTTC

D: .
V: TRBV6-4
J: TRBJ1-5
size: .
CDR3: CASSDIMGLKGPKHNQPQHF
DNA: TGTGCCAGCAGTGACATCATGGGACTGAAGGGCCCGAAGCACAATCAGCCCCAGCATTTT

D: .
V: TRBV11-1
J: TRBJ2-7
size: .
CDR3: CASKTKQGTYEQYF
DNA: TGTGCCAGCAAGACCAAACAGGGTACCTACGAGCAGTACTTC

D: .
V: TRBV5-6
J: TRBJ1-1
size: .
CDR3: CASSLGGHLRNTEAFF
DNA: TGTGCCAGCAGCTTGGGGGGACACCTACGGAACACTGAAGCTTTCTTT

D: .
V: TRBV27
J: TRBJ1-5
size: .
CDR3: CASSSIGGQPQHF
DNA: TGTGCCAGCAGTTCAATTGGCGGGCAGCCCCAGCATTTT

D: .
V: TRBV7-2
J: TRBJ1-4
size: once
CDR3: CASSQQSEKLFF
DNA: TGTGCCAGCAGCCAACAAAGTGAAAAACTGTTTTTT

D: TRBD1
V: TRBV2
J: TRBJ2-5
size: .
CDR3: CASSPGQGSETQYF
DNA: TGTGCCAGCAGTCCAGGACAGGGGTCAGAGACCCAGTACTTC

D: TRBD2
V: TRBV4-3
J: TRBJ2-1
size: .
CDR3: CASSQDPPQAGVTYNEQFF
DNA: TGCGCCAGCAGCCAAGATCCCCCCCAGGCGGGAGTGACCTACAATGAGCAGTTCTTC

D: .
V: TRBV28
J: TRBJ2-1
size: .
CDR3: CASRDLRNEQFF
DNA: TGTGCCAGCAGGGACTTAAGGAATGAGCAGTTCTTC

D: .
V: TRBV20-1
J: TRBJ2-3
size: .
CDR3: CSAPQKTSSTDTQYF
DNA: TGCAGTGCGCCACAGAAAACCTCTAGCACAGATACGCAGTATTTT